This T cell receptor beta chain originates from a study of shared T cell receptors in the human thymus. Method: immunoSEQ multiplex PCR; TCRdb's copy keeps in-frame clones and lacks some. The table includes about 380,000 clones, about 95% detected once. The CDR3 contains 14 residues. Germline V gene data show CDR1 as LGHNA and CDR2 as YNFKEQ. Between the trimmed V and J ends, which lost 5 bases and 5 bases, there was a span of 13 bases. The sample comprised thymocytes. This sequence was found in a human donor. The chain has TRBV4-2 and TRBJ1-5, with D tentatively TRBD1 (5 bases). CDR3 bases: TGTGCCAGCAGCTTAAACCGGGGCGATCAGCCCCAGCATTTT. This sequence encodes CASSLNRGDQPQHF.